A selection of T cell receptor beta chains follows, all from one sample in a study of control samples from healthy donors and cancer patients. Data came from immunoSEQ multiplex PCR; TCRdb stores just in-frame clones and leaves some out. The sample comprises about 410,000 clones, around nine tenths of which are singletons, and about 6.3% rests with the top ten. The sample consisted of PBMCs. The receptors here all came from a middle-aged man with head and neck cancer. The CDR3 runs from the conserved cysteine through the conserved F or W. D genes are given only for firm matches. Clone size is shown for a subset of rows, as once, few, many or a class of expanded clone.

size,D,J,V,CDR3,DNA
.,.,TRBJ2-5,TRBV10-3,CAIQETQYF,TGTGCCATACAAGAGACCCAGTACTTC
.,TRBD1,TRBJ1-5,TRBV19,CASTHWLGGNNQPQHF,TGTGCCAGTACTCATTGGTTAGGGGGCAACAATCAGCCCCAGCATTTT
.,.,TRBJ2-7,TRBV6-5,CASSYRADRGYEQYF,TGTGCCAGCAGTTACAGGGCGGACAGAGGCTACGAGCAGTACTTC
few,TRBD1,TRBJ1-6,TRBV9,CASSVEGDSYSPLHF,TGTGCCAGCAGCGTAGAAGGGGACAGTTATTCACCCCTCCACTTT
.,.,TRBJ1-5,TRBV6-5,CASRRTAYSNQPQHF,TGTGCCAGCAGGCGGACTGCTTATAGCAATCAGCCCCAGCATTTT
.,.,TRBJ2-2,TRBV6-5,CASSYVSGAGELFF,TGTGCCAGCAGTTACGTTTCAGGGGCCGGGGAGCTGTTTTTT
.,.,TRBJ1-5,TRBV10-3,CAISEGTADSPQHF,TGTGCCATCAGTGAAGGGACCGCCGATTCGCCCCAGCATTTT
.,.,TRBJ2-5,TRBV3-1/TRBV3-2,CASSQGSSRETQYF,TGTGCCAGCAGCCAAGGGTCTAGCCGAGAGACCCAGTACTTC
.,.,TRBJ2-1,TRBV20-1,CSASLPSGYNEQFF,TGCAGTGCTAGTTTGCCCAGTGGATACAATGAGCAGTTCTTC
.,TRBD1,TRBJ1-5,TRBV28,CASSLHGTVNQPQHF,TGTGCCAGCAGTTTGCACGGGACAGTCAATCAGCCCCAGCATTTT
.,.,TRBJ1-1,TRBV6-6,CASSYFGLEGTEAFF,TGTGCCAGCAGTTACTTCGGACTAGAAGGGACTGAAGCTTTCTTT
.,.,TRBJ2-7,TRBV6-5,CASSNNLDGSYEQYF,TGTGCCAGCAGTAATAACTTGGACGGATCCTACGAGCAGTACTTC
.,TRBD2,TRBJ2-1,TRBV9,CASSVDSGSTGGGEQFF,TGTGCCAGCAGCGTAGACAGCGGGAGCACAGGTGGGGGTGAGCAGTTCTTC
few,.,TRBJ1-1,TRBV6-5,CASISSNPRLTEAFF,TGTGCCAGCATTTCCTCAAACCCGCGCCTCACTGAAGCTTTCTTT
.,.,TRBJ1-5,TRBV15,CATSRPGAEPQHF,TGTGCCACCAGCAGACCAGGGGCTGAGCCCCAGCATTTT
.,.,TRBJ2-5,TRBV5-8,CASSLGAGGMETQYF,TGTGCCAGCAGCTTGGGGGCAGGGGGGATGGAGACCCAGTACTTC
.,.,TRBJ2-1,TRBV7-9,CASSFLSADEQFF,TGTGCCAGCAGCTTCCTCTCGGCGGATGAGCAGTTCTTC